Listed here are 26 T cell receptor beta chains from one sample, sequenced in a study of T cell responses to AZD1222 COVID-19 vaccine. TCRdb's table, derived via immunoSEQ multiplex PCR, lists solely in-frame clones and lacks some. The sample has more than 45,000 clones; around 85% are singletons. Here the sequenced sample was peripheral blood, taken on day 0 of AZD1222 vaccination. Receptors were obtained from an adult in good health.

The CDR3 sequence is CASSLGPSGNSPLHF. In DNA, the CDR3 is TGTGCCAGCAGCTTAGGACCCTCCGGGAATTCACCCCTCCACTTT. This chain joins TRBV7-6 and TRBJ1-6; D remains unclear. V was shortened by 1 base and J by 7 bases, with 11 bases between the two germline ends. The CDR3 totals 15 residues. Germline CDR1 is SGHVS and CDR2 is FNYEAQ.

The rearrangement joins TRBV5-1 to TRBJ2-1; TRBD1 aligns across 7 bases. CDR1 is SGHRS and CDR2 is YFSETQ in the germline V gene. This CDR3 spans 15 amino acids. With 2 bases clipped from V and 7 bases from J, the junction kept 9 bases outside the gene matches. The CDR3 DNA reads as TGCGCCAGCAGCTTCATACCGGACAGGTTGAATGAGCAGTTCTTC. It specifies CASSFIPDRLNEQFF.

The chain combines TRBV6-6 with TRBJ2-3; D is possibly TRBD1 or TRBD2 (5 bases each). Trimming pared 6 bases from V and 1 base from J, leaving 11 bases between. The CDR3 extends over 14 amino acids. Germline V gene data show CDR1 as MNHNY and CDR2 as SVGAGI (reference sequence). The CDR3 protein is CASRRGVGTDTQYF. The CDR3 DNA reads TGTGCCAGCAGGAGGGGTGTAGGCACAGATACGCAGTATTTT.

The CDR3 here is CSGGRGTLPHDSGNTIYF. The DNA for the CDR3 is TGCAGCGGGGGGCGGGGGACGCTACCCCATGACTCTGGAAACACCATATATTTT. The chain is built from TRBV29-1 and TRBJ1-3; a weak D match, TRBD1 (6 bases). The CDR3 extends over 18 amino acids. The germline V and J ends were trimmed by 7 bases and 0 bases, with 25 bases remaining between them. Germline loops: CDR1 SQVTM, CDR2 ANQGSEA.

This sequence joins TRBV18 and TRBJ1-1; D might be TRBD1 (5 bases). The V gene lost 2 bases and the J gene lost 6 bases, with 16 bases spanning the gap. From germline, CDR1 is KGHSH and CDR2 LQKENI. This CDR3 is 15 amino acids long. The CDR3 coding sequence is TGTGCCAGCTCACCAAGGGTTCAGGGCGGCTCTGAAGCTTTCTTT. Encoded protein: CASSPRVQGGSEAFF.

This chain connects TRBV13 to TRBJ1-2, with 9 bases that match TRBD1. V trimming: 5 bases; J trimming: 3 bases; junction bases outside the gene matches: 7. CDR3 length: 15 amino acids. Germline V CDR1 and CDR2: PRHDT, FYEKMQ (reference sequence). The CDR3 DNA sequence: TGTGCCAGCAGCCAGGGACAGGGTCAGGACTATGGCTACACCTTC. It is translated as CASSQGQGQDYGYTF.

This clone was seen only a few times. The chain links TRBV30 to TRBJ1-1; no clear D gene. Trimming left V 4 bases short and J 1 base short, with 7 bases between. This CDR3 has 12 residues. CDR1 is GTSNPN, CDR2 SVGIG, per germline (reference sequence). CDR3 residues: CAWIWGNTEAFF. The CDR3 nucleotides are TGTGCCTGGATCTGGGGGAACACTGAAGCTTTCTTT.

The chain uses TRBV5-1 and TRBJ1-6, with D possibly TRBD1 on 6 matching bases. This CDR3 region has 14 residues. The V end lost 0 bases, the J end lost 10 bases, and 11 bases lay between the germline ends. Germline V gene data show CDR1 as SGHRS and CDR2 as YFSETQ. The CDR3 coding sequence is TGCGCCAGCAGCTTGGAGGACAGCGGGTCACCCCTCCACTTT. It encodes CASSLEDSGSPLHF.

The J gene is TRBJ1-3, the V gene TRBV30; 8 bases line up with TRBD1. The CDR3 contains 13 residues. The germline gives CDR1 GTSNPN, CDR2 SVGIG (reference sequence). V lost 2 bases and J lost 8; bases outside the gene matches: 5. CDR3 sequence reads: CAWSQDREDTIYF. CDR3 sequence (DNA): TGTGCCTGGAGTCAGGACAGGGAGGACACCATATATTTT.

This clone was seen just once. This chain connects TRBV20-1 to TRBJ2-7; 10 nucleotides match TRBD1. This CDR3 is 15 amino acids long. The ends lost 3 bases at V and 5 bases at J; junction bases unmatched: 10. Germline assignment: CDR1 DFQATT and CDR2 SNEGSKA (reference sequence). The CDR3 nucleotides read TGCAGTGCTAGTGTCCCGGGACAGGGGTTCCACGAGCAGTACTTC. Translation gives CSASVPGQGFHEQYF.

The genes are TRBV19 and TRBJ2-1; tentatively, D is TRBD1 (6 bases). V was trimmed by 3 bases and J by 6 bases, leaving 15 bases between them. Germline V CDR1 and CDR2: LNHDA, SQIVND (reference sequence). The CDR3 contains 15 residues. CDR3 in amino acids: CASSIGQGLPNEQFF. In nucleotides, the CDR3 is TGTGCCAGTAGTATCGGGCAGGGGTTACCCAATGAGCAGTTCTTC.

The chain employs TRBV7-2 and TRBJ2-7; 8 bases match TRBD2. CDR3 length: 17 residues. V shed 0 bases, J shed 0 bases, and the junction held 7 bases outside the gene matches. Germline V CDR1 and CDR2: SGHTA, FQGNSA. CDR3 sequence (DNA): TGTGCCAGCAGCTTAGCTACTAGCGGCCTAAGCTCCTACGAGCAGTACTTC. Its protein product is CASSLATSGLSSYEQYF.

The chain links TRBV15 to TRBJ2-1; 10 bases fit TRBD1. V was pared by 6 bases and J by 5 bases, with 10 bases of the junction left unmatched. The CDR3 has 16 residues. Germline values: CDR1 LNHNV, CDR2 YYDKDF (reference sequence). CDR3 region: CATRHRQGAQDNEQFF. CDR3 DNA: TGTGCCACCAGACACCGACAGGGGGCACAGGACAATGAGCAGTTCTTC.

The genes are TRBV7-9 and TRBJ2-7, with D uncertain. Trimming removed 5 bases from V and 0 bases from J, with 8 bases in between. The germline gives CDR1 SEHNR, CDR2 FQNEAQ (reference sequence). The CDR3 length is 13 residues. CDR3 region: CASSPTPSYEQYF. The CDR3 nucleotides read TGTGCCAGCAGCCCCACCCCCTCCTACGAGCAGTACTTC.

The chain has TRBV6-2 or TRBV6-3 and TRBJ2-7; TRBD2 matches 8 bases. The CDR3 length is 15 residues. The trim removed 2 bases at V and 6 bases at J, leaving 9 bases unmatched. Germline loops: CDR1 MNHEY, CDR2 SVGEGT. As DNA, the CDR3 is TGTGCCAGCAGTTACACCACCAGCGGGAGTAGCGAGCAGTACTTC. Its translation: CASSYTTSGSSEQYF.

This chain connects TRBV7-9 to TRBJ2-3; unclear D gene. The CDR3 extends over 12 amino acids. The V gene's germline CDR1 is SEHNR and CDR2 FQNEAQ (reference sequence). Trimming stripped 1 base from V and 3 bases from J, with 2 bases between. The CDR3 is CASSLETDTQYF. In DNA, the CDR3 is TGTGCCAGCAGCTTAGAAACAGATACGCAGTATTTT. Combining the CDR3 with reference TRBV7-9 and TRBJ2-3 gives the whole variable domain DTGVSQNPRHKITKRGQNVTFRCDPISEHNRLYWYRQTLGQGPEFLTYFQNEAQLEKSRLLSDRFSAERPKGSFSTLEIQRTEQGDSAMYLCASSLETDTQYFGPGTRLTVL.

The rearrangement links TRBV7-6 to TRBJ2-1; perhaps TRBD2 as D (5 bases). The CDR3 is 18 residues long. V lost 2 bases and J lost 0, with 17 bases in between. CDR1 is SGHVS, CDR2 FNYEAQ, per germline. Here the CDR3 DNA reads TGTGCCAGCAGCTTATTCAGTTTAGCGACGAGCTCCTACAATGAGCAGTTCTTC. Translation gives CASSLFSLATSSYNEQFF.

The CDR3 DNA reads TGTGCCAGCAGTTACGACAACAATCAGCCCCAGCATTTT. Its protein is CASSYDNNQPQHF. The genes are TRBV6-2 or TRBV6-3 and TRBJ1-5; D ambiguous. V was clipped by 2 bases and J by 3 bases, with 5 bases between them. The CDR3 contains 13 residues. Germline V gene data show CDR1 as MNHEY and CDR2 as SVGEGT.

The genes are TRBV7-2 and TRBJ1-1, with D maybe TRBD1 (5 bases). V was clipped by 0 bases and J by 6 bases, with 11 bases between them. This CDR3 spans 14 amino acids. Germline CDR1 and CDR2: SGHTA and FQGNSA. The chain's CDR3 is CASSLARSGAEAFF. CDR3 nucleotides: TGTGCCAGCAGCTTAGCCCGCTCGGGGGCTGAAGCTTTCTTT.

The V gene is TRBV28, the J gene TRBJ2-1, with D possibly called TRBD1 or TRBD2 (6 bases each). The CDR3 is 15 amino acids. Deletions cut 6 bases from V and 8 bases from J, with 20 bases between. Germline lookup yields CDR1 MDHEN and CDR2 SYDVKM. The CDR3 DNA is TGTGCCAGCAGCCTCCCCCGGCGGGACAAGTATGAGCAGTTCTTC. It codes for CASSLPRRDKYEQFF.

The chain joins TRBV27 to TRBJ1-4, with D possibly TRBD1 on 6 matching bases. Germline assignment: CDR1 MNHEY and CDR2 SMNVEV (reference sequence). The CDR3 consists of 15 residues. Trimming removed 5 bases at V and 3 bases at J, with 13 bases between. CDR3 in amino acids: CASSPSTGSNEKLFF. CDR3 DNA sequence: TGTGCCAGCAGTCCTTCGACAGGATCTAATGAAAAACTGTTTTTT.

V gene TRBV5-4 combines with J gene TRBJ2-7; a possible D gene is TRBD2 (5 bases). Per the germline V gene, CDR1 is SGHNT and CDR2 is YYREEE (reference sequence). The V end lost 4 bases, the J end lost 3 bases, and 11 bases lay between the germline ends. The CDR3 extends over 13 amino acids. The CDR3 nucleotides are TGTGCCAGCAGCCCCGGGAACAACTACGAGCAGTACTTC. Translating it yields CASSPGNNYEQYF. Using reference TRBV5-4 and TRBJ2-7 for the parts outside the CDR3, the full variable domain is ETGVTQSPTHLIKTRGQQVTLRCSSQSGHNTVSWYQQALGQGPQFIFQYYREEENGRGNFPPRFSGLQFPNYSSELNVNALELDDSALYLCASSPGNNYEQYFGPGTRLTVT.

The chain joins TRBV4-1 to TRBJ2-5; perhaps TRBD2 as D (5 bases). Trimming took 2 bases from V and 9 from J, leaving 13 bases between them. Germline values: CDR1 MGHRA, CDR2 YSYEKL. This CDR3 is 13 amino acids long. The DNA for the CDR3 is TGCGCCAGCAGCCAACAGGCGCCGGAGGCCCAGTACTTC. Protein: CASSQQAPEAQYF.

This sequence joins TRBV20-1 and TRBJ1-1; no clear D gene. The CDR3 runs to 11 residues. Trimming removed 5 bases at V and 1 base at J, with 5 bases between. In germline, CDR1 is DFQATT, CDR2 SNEGSKA (reference sequence). The CDR3 nucleotides read TGCAGTGCTGAGGGGAACACTGAAGCTTTCTTT. Residues: CSAEGNTEAFF.

This clone appeared a single time. This sequence joins TRBV7-2 and TRBJ1-5; TRBD1 agrees at 9 bases. Trimming took 5 bases from V and 0 from J; bases not matched to a gene: 8. CDR3 length: 17 residues. Germline CDR1 and CDR2: SGHTA and FQGNSA. The DNA for the CDR3 is TGTGCCAGCAGCGCCGGGACAGGGTTTTTTAGCAATCAGCCCCAGCATTTT. It encodes CASSAGTGFFSNQPQHF.

The CDR3 region has the DNA TGTGCCAGCAGCTTCCCTGAGGATGAAGCTTTCTTT. Translation gives CASSFPEDEAFF. V gene TRBV7-8 combines with J gene TRBJ1-1; D remains unclear. The germline CDR1 and CDR2 sequences are SGHVS and FQNEAQ. The CDR3 length is 12 residues. Trimming cost V 3 bases and J 7 bases, with 9 bases left between them.